These T cell receptor beta chains were read from a single sample in a study of T cells after posttransplantation cyclophosphamide. Some clones are missing from TCRdb's copy, which holds only in-frame ones; the method was immunoSEQ multiplex PCR. The sample contains around 10,000 clones, around four fifths of which appear only once. Sequencing was performed on PBMCs, taken more than 1,700 days after allogeneic stem cell transplant with posttransplant cyclophosphamide. The receptors here all came from a female patient aged 45-60 years who received an allogeneic stem cell transplant from a related donor, was CMV-positive, and had no GVHD. Certain T cells may be donor cells from the graft. Each CDR3 is given with its conserved first and last residue. Fields, in order: CDR3 protein, CDR3 DNA, D gene, J gene, clone size, V gene. The D gene is left open where the match is weak. Clone sizes are given selectively: once, few, many, or a class where the clone is expanded.

CASSFRQGSNNEQFF | TGTGCCAGCAGCTTCCGGCAGGGGTCAAACAATGAGCAGTTCTTC | - | TRBJ2-1 | - | TRBV7-3
CASSLRPPSSSYNEQFF | TGTGCCAGCAGCTTACGTCCCCCTAGCAGCTCCTACAATGAGCAGTTCTTC | - | TRBJ2-1 | - | TRBV7-2
CASSSGQDTGELFF | TGTGCCAGCAGCTCGGGACAGGACACCGGGGAGCTGTTTTTT | TRBD1 | TRBJ2-2 | - | TRBV5-4
CASSEFLGGTGGFF | TGTGCCAGCAGTGAATTCTTGGGAGGGACAGGGGGGTTCTTC | TRBD1 | TRBJ2-1 | - | TRBV2
CASSHPGPRDTQYF | TGTGCCAGCAGCCATCCTGGTCCGAGGGATACGCAGTATTTT | - | TRBJ2-3 | - | TRBV7-9
CASSLDSNGYTF | TGTGCCAGCAGTTTGGACAGTAATGGCTACACCTTC | - | TRBJ1-2 | - | TRBV6-6
CAWSNDRREQYF | TGTGCCTGGAGTAACGACAGGCGGGAGCAGTACTTC | - | TRBJ2-7 | few | TRBV30
CASSEVPSGNEQFF | TGTGCCAGCAGTGAAGTACCTTCGGGGAATGAGCAGTTCTTC | - | TRBJ2-1 | - | TRBV2
CASSPTPDRVSNEQFF | TGTGCCAGCAGCCCGACGCCGGACAGGGTTTCCAATGAGCAGTTCTTC | TRBD1 | TRBJ2-1 | - | TRBV7-9
CASSSGTSGWRGEQYF | TGTGCCAGCAGCTCAGGGACTAGCGGGTGGCGGGGCGAGCAGTACTTC | TRBD2 | TRBJ2-7 | once | TRBV7-2
CAIRRDRESTDTQYF | TGTGCCATCAGGCGTGACCGGGAGAGCACAGATACGCAGTATTTT | - | TRBJ2-3 | - | TRBV10-3
CASSLRGAPYEQYF | TGTGCCAGTAGTCTTCGGGGGGCGCCCTACGAGCAGTACTTC | - | TRBJ2-7 | - | TRBV19
CASSFATGLRGTGELFF | TGTGCCAGCAGCTTTGCCACGGGACTTAGAGGCACCGGGGAGCTGTTTTTT | - | TRBJ2-2 | - | TRBV7-9
CSGGRAAYEQYF | TGCAGCGGAGGCAGGGCGGCCTACGAGCAGTACTTC | - | TRBJ2-7 | - | TRBV29-1
CATSRGQGVYEQYF | TGTGCCACCAGCAGAGGACAGGGGGTCTACGAGCAGTACTTC | TRBD1 | TRBJ2-7 | few | TRBV15
CASSPPVPRNYEQYF | TGTGCCAGCTCACCACCAGTCCCGAGGAACTACGAGCAGTACTTC | - | TRBJ2-7 | - | TRBV18
CASSPRQGARNEQFF | TGTGCCAGCAGTCCGAGACAGGGGGCGCGGAATGAGCAGTTCTTC | TRBD1 | TRBJ2-1 | - | TRBV27
CASTPGQGAPDTQYF | TGTGCCAGCACCCCCGGACAGGGTGCCCCAGATACGCAGTATTTT | TRBD1 | TRBJ2-3 | - | TRBV28
CASSESGVPEQYF | TGTGCCAGCAGTGAAAGCGGAGTACCCGAGCAGTACTTC | - | TRBJ2-7 | - | TRBV25-1
CSVLTLREQYF | TGCAGCGTCCTAACGCTACGCGAGCAGTACTTC | - | TRBJ2-7 | medium-sized | TRBV29-1
CASSLYGGGANTQYF | TGTGCCAGCAGTTTATATGGTGGCGGTGCGAATACGCAGTATTTT | - | TRBJ2-3 | - | TRBV28
CASSLTGSGALSSYEQYF | TGTGCCAGCAGCTTAACAGGCTCGGGCGCTTTAAGCTCCTACGAGCAGTACTTC | - | TRBJ2-7 | - | TRBV7-2
CASSLDGTGNTIYF | TGTGCCAGCAGCTTAGATGGGACAGGAAACACCATATATTTT | - | TRBJ1-3 | once | TRBV11-2
CATSRDQGANTEAFF | TGTGCCACCAGCAGAGATCAGGGTGCGAACACTGAAGCTTTCTTT | - | TRBJ1-1 | - | TRBV15
CASSFGTGVNQPQHF | TGTGCCAGCAGCTTCGGGACAGGGGTTAATCAGCCCCAGCATTTT | TRBD1 | TRBJ1-5 | few | TRBV7-8
CASSLTGHSWNEQFF | TGCGCCAGCAGCCTGACTGGTCATTCCTGGAATGAGCAGTTCTTC | - | TRBJ2-1 | - | TRBV5-1
CASSLDPGTGGPYEQYF | TGTGCCAGCAGCTTGGACCCCGGGACAGGGGGCCCCTACGAGCAGTACTTC | TRBD1 | TRBJ2-7 | - | TRBV5-5
CASSPLPREKLFF | TGTGCCAGCAGCCCCCTCCCCCGGGAAAAACTGTTTTTT | - | TRBJ1-4 | - | TRBV7-3
CASSPLSRQGNQPQHF | TGTGCCAGCAGTCCCCTCTCCAGGCAGGGCAATCAGCCCCAGCATTTT | - | TRBJ1-5 | - | TRBV7-3
CASSEVAGTDTQYF | TGTGCCAGCAGTGAAGTTGCAGGGACAGATACGCAGTATTTT | - | TRBJ2-3 | - | TRBV2
CASSGREARYGQYF | TGTGCCAGCAGTGGGAGGGAGGCTAGGTACGGGCAGTACTTC | TRBD2 | TRBJ2-7 | once | TRBV6-6
CASSLVSTNTEAFF | TGTGCCAGCAGCTTAGTGTCTACGAACACTGAAGCTTTCTTT | - | TRBJ1-1 | - | TRBV7-2
CASSLSGGGTRYGYTF | TGTGCCAGTAGTCTTTCGGGAGGCGGGACCAGATATGGCTACACCTTC | - | TRBJ1-2 | - | TRBV19
CASSIGALMYEQYF | TGTGCCAGTAGTATAGGAGCACTGATGTACGAGCAGTACTTC | - | TRBJ2-7 | few | TRBV19
CASSLSDGLAGVGEQFF | TGTGCCAGCAGCTTGTCAGATGGACTAGCGGGAGTTGGTGAGCAGTTCTTC | TRBD2 | TRBJ2-1 | few | TRBV5-5
CASSSRTRVSEQYF | TGTGCCAGCAGCTCCCGGACACGGGTTTCAGAGCAGTACTTC | - | TRBJ2-7 | few | TRBV2